The present T cell receptor (beta chain) was sequenced within a study of blood T cell repertoires in COVID-19. Background on the study: Nucleic acid was either cDNA or gDNA, and it came from T cells, B-cell-depleted T cells, or PBMCs.

V lost 0 bases and J lost 7; bases outside the gene matches: 6. This CDR3 region has 15 residues. Germline V gives CDR1 MNHEY, CDR2 SVGAGI. Clones were sequenced by immunoSEQ multiplex PCR, and TCRdb holds only the in-frame ones, with some missing. The sample consists of about 200,000 clones, over 75% of them appearing once. The TCR sequence derives from a woman aged 70-85 years with COVID-19, enrolled during active disease. The sequenced sample consisted of peripheral blood. The chain joins TRBV6-5 to TRBJ1-2, with 9 bases that match TRBD1. CDR3 in DNA: TGTGCCAGCAGTTACTCGAACAGGGGGCAAGGTGGCTACACCTTC. Translation gives CASSYSNRGQGGYTF.